This T cell receptor (beta chain) appears in the sequencing data of a study of cytomegalovirus exposure and HLA in healthy donors. Overall study: Tens of millions of unique TCRs, all from HLA-typed donors, were included in an early release of the data.

General study findings and limits: The authors enumerated over 150 TCR beta chains as linked to cytomegalovirus. Later analysis placed DRB1 highest and HLA-C lowest in TCR association rates, which differed by HLA locus.

PCR employed 60 Vbeta and 13 Jbeta primers. Produced via immunoSEQ multiplex PCR; TCRdb's table is partial and in-frame only. The table has under 150,000 clones, roughly 77% seen once. About this clone: Its specificity is not known.

Sequencing used PBMCs. The receptor was isolated from a female donor in good health and CMV-seronegative.

The CDR3 loop reads CASSPAQGWGYTF. The CDR3 coding sequence is TGTGCCAGCAGCCCAGCACAGGGTTGGGGCTACACCTTC. The V gene is TRBV7-9, the J gene TRBJ1-2, with D perhaps matching TRBD1 (6 bases). V was pared by 5 bases and J by 8 bases, with 15 bases between. The germline V gene encodes CDR1 SEHNR and CDR2 FQNEAQ (reference sequence). The CDR3 sequence is 13 residues long. The full variable domain, in which reference TRBV7-9 and TRBJ1-2 provide the parts outside the CDR3, is DTGVSQNPRHKITKRGQNVTFRCDPISEHNRLYWYRQTLGQGPEFLTYFQNEAQLEKSRLLSDRFSAERPKGSFSTLEIQRTEQGDSAMYLCASSPAQGWGYTFGSGTRLTVV.